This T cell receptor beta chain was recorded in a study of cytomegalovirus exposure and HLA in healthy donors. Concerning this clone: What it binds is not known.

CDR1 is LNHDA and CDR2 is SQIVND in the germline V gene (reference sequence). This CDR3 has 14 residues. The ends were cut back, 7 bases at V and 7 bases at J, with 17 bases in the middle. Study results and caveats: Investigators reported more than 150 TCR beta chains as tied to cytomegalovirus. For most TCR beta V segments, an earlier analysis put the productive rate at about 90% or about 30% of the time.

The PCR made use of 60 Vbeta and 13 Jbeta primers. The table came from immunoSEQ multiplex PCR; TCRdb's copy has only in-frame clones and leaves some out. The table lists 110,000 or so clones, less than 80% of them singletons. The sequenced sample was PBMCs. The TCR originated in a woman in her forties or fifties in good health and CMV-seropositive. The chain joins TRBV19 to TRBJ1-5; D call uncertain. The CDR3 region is CASNSANSKQPQHF. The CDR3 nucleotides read TGTGCCAGTAACTCCGCCAACTCCAAACAGCCCCAGCATTTT.